This T cell receptor (beta chain) was observed in a study of OX40 agonist ivuxolimab in advanced cancers. Study details: Patient treatment consisted of intravenous ivuxolimab administration every 2 weeks at 0.01 to 10 mg/kg. Patients enrolled in dose escalation were diagnosed with hepatocellular carcinoma, melanoma, renal cell or head and neck cancer.

V shed 3 bases and J shed 2 bases, with 7 bases lying between them. CDR1 is SGHNT and CDR2 is YYREEE in the germline V gene (reference sequence). This CDR3 has 13 residues. Libraries were prepared by immunoSEQ multiplex PCR; TCRdb keeps only in-frame clonotypes and omits some of them. The sample records around 100,000 clones, 90% being singletons. On this clone itself: The same CDR3 is also encoded by other DNA sequences in this sample.

Systemic immunosuppression or a history of autoimmune disease excluded patients. Baseline, cycle 4 day 1, and cycle 7 day 1 were the blood sampling points. The source is an adult with an advanced solid tumor such as melanoma, head and neck, liver or kidney cancer. The rearrangement links TRBV5-4 to TRBJ2-3; the D gene could be TRBD1 or TRBD2 (5 bases each). The input for sequencing was CD4+ or CD8+ T cells sorted from blood, taken in a trial of the OX40 agonist ivuxolimab. DNA for the CDR3: TGTGCCAGCAGCTGGGGGTCCACAGATACGCAGTATTTT. Residues: CASSWGSTDTQYF.